This TCR beta chain was profiled in a study of identical twins (dated by TCRdb to about 2016). Regarding the research as a whole: The study deep-sequenced TCR alpha and beta repertoires from monozygotic twins, unrelated adults of various ages and cord blood to test whether fetal clonotypes persist. Replicate twin experiments were performed at different times using different library preparation protocols to rule out contamination. Points the paper makes about the study in general: Because the same donors could not be followed over many years, conclusions were based on cross-sectional statistical analysis. Zero-insertion analyses could be partly confounded by invariant T cells such as MAIT and iNKT, although diverse VJ usage argued against such confounding for most clonotypes. Fewer insertions were carried by abundant cord blood beta clonotypes, a similar but weaker trend appeared in young adult naive repertoires, and no such trend appeared in memory repertoires. Compared with coincidental sharing between unrelated individuals, out-of-frame TCR alpha sequences shared between twins had an excess of sequences with low generation probability. Out-of-frame TCR alpha sharing in monozygotic twins was systematically underestimated by recombination models, whereas sharing between unrelated individuals was in agreement with the recombination models. In beta out-of-frame sequences, excess twin sharing was weaker, because having fewer shared sequences lowered the signal-to-noise ratio.

Every donor was a healthy Caucasian. The twin cohort consisted of three pairs of female monozygotic twins, all aged roughly 18 to 30 years. RNA for TCR libraries was isolated from peripheral blood mononuclear cells. The library was made by 5' RACE. Sequenced on an Illumina HiSeq 2000. A universal primer binding site was introduced by template switching, and a unique molecular identifier was present in the final cDNA, enabling accurate counting of TCR cDNA molecules. Specific primers in the conserved constant-segment region were used to synthesize first-strand cDNA for the TCR alpha and beta chains. To control for contamination, every cDNA library carried two barcodes: a SMART-Mk sample barcode plus Illumina barcodes. TruSeq adapter sequences, together with Illumina sample barcodes, were added in two successive PCR steps. Sequencing of the TCR alpha and beta cDNA libraries was done on the Illumina HiSeq platform using custom primers. On the study's bioinformatics: Unique molecular identifiers were extracted from raw reads with MiGEC, and CDR3 positions were determined with MiXCR. For each individual, recombination models were inferred using an EM algorithm with the repgenHMM and IGoR tools. The tcR package in R was used for shared clonotype analysis, with sharing normalized by the product of cloneset sizes. To study raw recombination free of thymic and clonal selection effects, out-of-frame nonproductive sequences were analyzed. Through fastp at Q25 and MiXCR, TCRdb rebuilt clones from the public reads, retaining in-frame beta chains. Rows are unified per CDR3 protein, each entry keeping the most common DNA and genes. V and J calls and clone size were set by TCRdb, not the authors. The sample records under 900,000 distinct CDR3 sequences, roughly 18% of which are singletons. Around 12% of the sample lies in the top ten.

The sample holds one count of this clonotype. The antigen this receptor binds is unknown. There are no base qualities to consult, and no much larger clone falls within one base. Evidence from one read is weak. The CDR3 holds 16 amino acids from the cysteine to the phenylalanine. Only the CDR3 region is kept as DNA, spanning 48 bases read in frame from base 1. Relative to germline, V is missing 4 bases and J is missing 5 bases, with 7 bases of the junction outside any gene match. The germline V gene sets CDR1 to SGHDN and CDR2 to FVKESK. The same data also went into a second study, on T cells expressing NK-cell markers. The second study also describes: In sorted CD3+CD56+NKG2C+, CD3+CD56+NKG2C- and CD3+CD56-NKG2C+ T-cell subsets from about 8 donors, TCR beta-chain repertoires were profiled. Among the eight sequenced donors, seven were HCMV-seropositive and one was HCMV-seronegative. To restrict sorting to alphabetaTCR-expressing T cells, an anti-gammadeltaTCR antibody was added in several experiments. In a handful of donors, the dominant CD3+CD56+NKG2C+ clonotypes were among the top 10 CD8+ clonotypes and accounted for roughly 1.0-7.5% of CD8+ T cells. Those dominant clonotypes were again the most abundant among CD3+CD56-NKG2C+ cells in a handful of donors, at about 28.3-60.1%. It remained unclear whether the expanded NKG2C-expressing T cell clones were specific for HCMV antigens. The eight sequenced donors were randomly selected healthy volunteers, three men and five women. A commercial ELISA kit detecting HCMV-specific IgG in serum was used to determine HCMV serostatus. For roughly 6 donors, bulk peripheral blood T-cell repertoires were additionally sequenced from unsorted PBMC. Reads were demultiplexed and grouped by UMI with MIGEC, and clonotypes were assembled and quantified with MiTCR. To remove erroneous sequences, TCR cDNA sequences were retained only when supported by two or more reads. The tcR package was used for downstream repertoire analysis, and clonotypes were matched across fractions by CDR3 nucleotide sequence plus V segment. VDJmatch was used to annotate antigen specificity against VDJdb, with one amino acid substitution in CDR3 allowed.

The chain links TRBV14 with TRBJ2-3, with 12 junctional bases fitting TRBD2. This TCR derives from a young woman in good health. The source material was PBMCs. The nucleotide sequence reads as follows: TGTGCCAGCAGCCGGCGGTCTAGCGGGAGGGGAGATACGCAGTATTTT. Translated, this is CASSRRSSGRGDTQYF.